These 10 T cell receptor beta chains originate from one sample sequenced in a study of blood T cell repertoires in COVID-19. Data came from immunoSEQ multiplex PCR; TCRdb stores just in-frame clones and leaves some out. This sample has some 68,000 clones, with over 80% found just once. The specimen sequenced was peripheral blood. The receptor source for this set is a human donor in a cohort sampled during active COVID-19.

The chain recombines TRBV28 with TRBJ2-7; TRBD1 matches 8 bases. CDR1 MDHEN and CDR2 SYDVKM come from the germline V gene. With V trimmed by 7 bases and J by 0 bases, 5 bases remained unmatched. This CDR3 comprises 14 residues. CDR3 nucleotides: TGTGCCAGCACCTCAGGACAGGGCTCCTACGAGCAGTACTTC. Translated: CASTSGQGSYEQYF.

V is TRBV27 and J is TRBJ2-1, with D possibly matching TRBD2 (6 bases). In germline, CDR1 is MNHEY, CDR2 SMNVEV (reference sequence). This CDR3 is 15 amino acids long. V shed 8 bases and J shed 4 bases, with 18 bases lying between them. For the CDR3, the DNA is TGTGCCAGCTCTACCTCGACTGGGGGGTACAATGAGCAGTTCTTC. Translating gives CASSTSTGGYNEQFF.

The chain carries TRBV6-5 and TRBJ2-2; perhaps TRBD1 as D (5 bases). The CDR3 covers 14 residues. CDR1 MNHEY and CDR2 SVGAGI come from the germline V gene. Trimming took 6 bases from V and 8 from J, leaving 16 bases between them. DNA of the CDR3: TGTGCCAGCAGGTTTCAGGGTGGTGGTGGGGAGCTGTTTTTT. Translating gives CASRFQGGGGELFF.

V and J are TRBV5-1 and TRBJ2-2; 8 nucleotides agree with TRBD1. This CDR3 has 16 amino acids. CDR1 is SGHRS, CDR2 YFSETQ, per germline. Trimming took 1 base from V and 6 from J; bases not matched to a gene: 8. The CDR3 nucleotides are TGCGCCAGCAGCTTGAAGGTGTCAGGGGGCGCCGGGGAGCTGTTTTTT. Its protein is CASSLKVSGGAGELFF.

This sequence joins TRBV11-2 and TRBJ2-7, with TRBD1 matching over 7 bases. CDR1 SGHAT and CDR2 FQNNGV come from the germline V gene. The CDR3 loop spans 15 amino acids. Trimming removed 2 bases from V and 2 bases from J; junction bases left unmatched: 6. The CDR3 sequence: CASSLTQGVTYEQYF. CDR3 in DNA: TGTGCCAGCAGCTTAACTCAGGGGGTTACCTACGAGCAGTACTTC. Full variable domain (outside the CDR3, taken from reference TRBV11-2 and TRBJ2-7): EAGVAQSPRYKIIEKRQSVAFWCNPISGHATLYWYQQILGQGPKLLIQFQNNGVVDDSQLPKDRFSAERLKGVDSTLKIQPAKLEDSAVYLCASSLTQGVTYEQYFGPGTRLTVT.

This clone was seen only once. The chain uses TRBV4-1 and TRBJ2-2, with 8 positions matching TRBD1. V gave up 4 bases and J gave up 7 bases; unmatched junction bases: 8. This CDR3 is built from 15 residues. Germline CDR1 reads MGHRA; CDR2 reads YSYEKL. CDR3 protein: CASSRKTGGGGELFF. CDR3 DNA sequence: TGCGCCAGCAGCCGCAAAACAGGGGGTGGCGGGGAGCTGTTTTTT.

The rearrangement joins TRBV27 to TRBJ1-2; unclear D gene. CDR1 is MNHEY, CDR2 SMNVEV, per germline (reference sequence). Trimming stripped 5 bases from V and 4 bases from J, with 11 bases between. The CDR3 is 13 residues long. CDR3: CASSPTAIYGYTF. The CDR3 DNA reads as TGTGCCAGCAGTCCAACAGCAATCTATGGCTACACCTTC.

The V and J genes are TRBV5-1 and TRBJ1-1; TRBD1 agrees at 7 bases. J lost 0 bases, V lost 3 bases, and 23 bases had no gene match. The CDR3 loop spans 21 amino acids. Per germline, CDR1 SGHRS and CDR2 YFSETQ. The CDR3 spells CASSSPNRASPGQKVNTEAFF. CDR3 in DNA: TGCGCCAGCAGCTCACCTAACCGTGCCTCTCCGGGACAGAAAGTGAACACTGAAGCTTTCTTT. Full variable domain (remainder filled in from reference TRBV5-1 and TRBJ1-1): KAGVTQTPRYLIKTRGQQVTLSCSPISGHRSVSWYQQTPGQGLQFLFEYFSETQRNKGNFPGRFSGRQFSNSRSEMNVSTLELGDSALYLCASSSPNRASPGQKVNTEAFFGQGTRLTVV.

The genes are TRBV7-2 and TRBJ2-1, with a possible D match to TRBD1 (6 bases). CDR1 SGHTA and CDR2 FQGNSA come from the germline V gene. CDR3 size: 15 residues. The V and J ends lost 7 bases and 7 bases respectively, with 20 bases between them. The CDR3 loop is CASTSPRNRANEQFF. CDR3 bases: TGTGCCAGCACCTCACCAAGAAACAGGGCTAATGAGCAGTTCTTC.

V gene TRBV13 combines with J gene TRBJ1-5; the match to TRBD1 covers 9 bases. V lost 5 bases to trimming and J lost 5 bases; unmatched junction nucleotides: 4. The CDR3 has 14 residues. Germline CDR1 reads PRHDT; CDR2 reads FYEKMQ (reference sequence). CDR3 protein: CASSQGQGYQPQHF. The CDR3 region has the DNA TGTGCCAGCAGCCAGGGACAGGGCTATCAGCCCCAGCATTTT. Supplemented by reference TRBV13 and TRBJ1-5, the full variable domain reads AAGVIQSPRHLIKEKRETATLKCYPIPRHDTVYWYQQGPGQDPQFLISFYEKMQSDKGSIPDRFSAQQFSDYHSELNMSSLELGDSALYFCASSQGQGYQPQHFGDGTRLSIL.